The 23 T cell receptor beta chains reported below all come from one sample, sequenced in a study of beta chain features in type 1 diabetes. The isolated RNA, all of it, was reverse transcribed, so expressed TCRB transcripts were what got sequenced. Clones were sequenced by immunoSEQ multiplex PCR, and TCRdb holds only the in-frame ones, with some missing. The sample contains roughly 400,000 clones, approximately 15% of which appear only once. Sample: naive CD4+ T cells from blood. The receptors come from a man aged 25-40 years in good health.

This clone showed up just a few times. The same CDR3 can be traced to other DNA sequences in this sample. V gene TRBV30 combines with J gene TRBJ2-2; D perhaps matches TRBD2 (6 bases). The CDR3 consists of 13 residues. Germline CDR1 and CDR2: GTSNPN and SVGIG (reference sequence). The V end lost 2 bases, the J end lost 4 bases, and 8 bases lay between the germline ends. CDR3 protein: CAWSSGRTGELFF. The CDR3 DNA follows: TGTGCCTGGAGTAGCGGGCGCACCGGGGAGCTGTTTTTT. Combining the CDR3 with reference TRBV30 and TRBJ2-2 gives the whole variable domain SQTIHQWPATLVQPVGSPLSLECTVEGTSNPNLYWYRQAAGRGLQLLFYSVGIGQISSEVPQNLSASRPQDRQFILSSKKLLLSDSGFYLCAWSSGRTGELFFGEGSRLTVL.

The chain uses TRBV2 and TRBJ1-4; D is undetermined. The CDR3 is made up of 17 amino acids. Trimming removed 1 base from V and 8 bases from J, with 20 bases in between. Germline V gives CDR1 SNHLY, CDR2 FYNNEI. The CDR3 loop is CASSEVSLQAGDEKLFF. For the CDR3, the DNA is TGTGCCAGCAGTGAAGTCTCCCTTCAAGCTGGTGACGAAAAACTGTTTTTT.

The rearrangement joins TRBV29-1 to TRBJ1-2; possibly TRBD1 for D (6 bases). Trimming removed 0 bases from V and 7 bases from J, with 12 bases in between. CDR3 length: 13 amino acids. CDR1 SQVTM and CDR2 ANQGSEA come from the germline V gene. This chain's CDR3 is CSVEDGGPIGYTF. CDR3 bases: TGCAGCGTTGAAGACGGGGGCCCCATTGGCTACACCTTC.

In its sample, this clone was seen a few times. V is TRBV5-1 and J is TRBJ1-4; D unresolved. V was cut by 4 bases and J by 2 bases, with 12 bases left in between. The CDR3 extends over 15 amino acids. From germline, CDR1 is SGHRS and CDR2 YFSETQ. CDR3 sequence reads: CASSVGGVTNEKLFF. The CDR3 region has the DNA TGCGCCAGCAGCGTCGGTGGGGTCACTAATGAAAAACTGTTTTTT.

In this sample, this clone turned up many times. The same CDR3 can be traced to other DNA sequences in this sample. V is TRBV9 and J is TRBJ2-3; the D is unclear. V was clipped by 2 bases and J by 5 bases, with 6 bases between them. The CDR3 runs to 12 residues. Looked up from germline, CDR1 is SGDLS and CDR2 is YYNGEE. The CDR3 DNA sequence: TGTGCCAGCAGCGTCGTAGGAGATACGCAGTATTTT. It encodes CASSVVGDTQYF. The full variable domain, with the rest looked up from reference TRBV9 and TRBJ2-3, is DSGVTQTPKHLITATGQRVTLRCSPRSGDLSVYWYQQSLDQGLQFLIQYYNGEERAKGNILERFSAQQFPDLHSELNLSSLELGDSALYFCASSVVGDTQYFGPGTRLTVL.

This clone came up a few times. The gene calls are TRBV10-3 and TRBJ1-2; 8 bases match TRBD1. The CDR3 totals 15 residues. Trimming took 6 bases from V and 6 from J; bases not matched to a gene: 12. The germline V gene encodes CDR1 ENHRY and CDR2 SYGVKD. In nucleotides, the CDR3 is TGTGCCATCAGGCCCCGATCGGACAGGGAGGATGGCTACACCTTC. Amino acid sequence: CAIRPRSDREDGYTF.

The genes are TRBV9 and TRBJ2-1; 9 positions match TRBD2. The germline V gene has CDR1 SGDLS and CDR2 YYNGEE. The trim removed 3 bases at V and 4 bases at J, leaving 5 bases unmatched. This CDR3 has 15 amino acids. The CDR3 region has the DNA TGTGCCAGCAGCGATAGCGGGAGCATTTACAATGAGCAGTTCTTC. It codes for CASSDSGSIYNEQFF.

The V call is TRBV12-5, the J call TRBJ2-1; D remains unclear. Trimming cost V 5 bases and J 7 bases, with 24 bases left between them. Germline V gene lookup returns CDR1 LGHNT and CDR2 FRNRAP. CDR3 length: 17 residues. CDR3 sequence: CASGRTPRVKYLNEQFF. CDR3 sequence (DNA): TGTGCTAGTGGTCGCACCCCTCGGGTTAAGTACCTGAATGAGCAGTTCTTC.

V gene TRBV5-1 combines with J gene TRBJ2-2; D possibly corresponds to TRBD1 (6 bases). V shed 1 base and J shed 0 bases, with 10 bases lying between them. CDR3 length: 16 residues. The germline V gene has CDR1 SGHRS and CDR2 YFSETQ. CDR3 nucleotides: TGCGCCAGCAGCTTGCAGGGACACTCGAACACCGGGGAGCTGTTTTTT. Residues: CASSLQGHSNTGELFF.

This rearrangement joins TRBV7-9 to TRBJ2-5; D is ambiguous. Germline lookup yields CDR1 SEHNR and CDR2 FQNEAQ (reference sequence). The CDR3 runs 12 residues. V lost 5 bases and J 1 base, leaving 5 bases between the germline ends. In DNA form, the CDR3 reads TGTGCCAGCAGCCGGTCCCAAGAGACCCAGTACTTC. This encodes CASSRSQETQYF. Together with reference TRBV7-9 and TRBJ2-5, the CDR3 gives the full variable domain: DTGVSQNPRHKITKRGQNVTFRCDPISEHNRLYWYRQTLGQGPEFLTYFQNEAQLEKSRLLSDRFSAERPKGSFSTLEIQRTEQGDSAMYLCASSRSQETQYFGPGTRLLVL.

This chain connects TRBV5-1 to TRBJ2-7; D is perhaps TRBD1 (6 bases). The CDR3 runs 16 residues. The germline V gene has CDR1 SGHRS and CDR2 YFSETQ. Trimming removed 2 bases at V and 4 bases at J, with 19 bases between. The CDR3 loop reads CASSLNGPSDSYEQYF. The CDR3 DNA is TGCGCCAGCAGCTTAAACGGGCCCTCGGACAGTTACGAGCAGTACTTC.

The genes are TRBV30 and TRBJ1-1; D is possibly TRBD1 (6 bases). Germline V gene lookup returns CDR1 GTSNPN and CDR2 SVGIG (reference sequence). This CDR3 comprises 14 residues. Trimming left V 3 bases short and J 3 bases short, with 14 bases between. The CDR3 is CAWRLFGGHTEAFF. The CDR3 nucleotides are TGTGCCTGGAGGCTCTTCGGGGGGCACACTGAAGCTTTCTTT.

This clone was seen a few times. The V gene is TRBV7-2, the J gene TRBJ1-2, with TRBD1 as a possible D gene (6 bases). CDR3 length: 15 residues. Germline CDR1 is SGHTA and CDR2 is FQGNSA. Deletions cut 1 base from V and 2 bases from J, with 11 bases between. The chain's CDR3 is CASSLESGVNYGYTF. The CDR3, as DNA: TGTGCCAGCAGCTTAGAGTCAGGGGTAAACTATGGCTACACCTTC.

The CDR3 loop reads CASSQDWGPEYEQYV. CDR3 bases: TGCGCCAGCAGCCAAGATTGGGGACCCGAATACGAGCAGTACGTC. The rearrangement joins TRBV4-1 to TRBJ2-7; D is possibly TRBD1 or TRBD2 (5 bases each). V was clipped by 0 bases and J by 4 bases, with 13 bases between them. The CDR3 consists of 15 residues. Germline V gene lookup returns CDR1 MGHRA and CDR2 YSYEKL.

The chain has TRBV5-4 and TRBJ1-2; 7 bases agree with TRBD1. J gave up 4 bases and V 9 bases, and 9 bases lay outside the gene matches. This CDR3 is 13 amino acids long. CDR1 and CDR2 from the germline V gene are SGHNT and YYREEE (reference sequence). The CDR3 DNA sequence: TGTGCCACCCCAGGAGGGGGCGGCTATGGCTACACCTTC. Translation: CATPGGGGYGYTF.

This clone came up a few times. This rearrangement joins TRBV9 to TRBJ2-3, with 7 bases fitting TRBD2. V lost 3 bases, J lost 0 bases, and 4 bases stayed unmatched. From germline, CDR1 is SGDLS and CDR2 YYNGEE. The length of the CDR3 is 15 residues. CDR3 residues: CASSASGYSTDTQYF. The CDR3 nucleotides are TGTGCCAGCAGCGCTAGCGGCTATAGCACAGATACGCAGTATTTT.

The J gene is TRBJ1-3, the V gene TRBV30, with D maybe TRBD1 (6 bases). Germline V gene sequence: CDR1 GTSNPN, CDR2 SVGIG (reference sequence). V lost 3 bases to trimming and J lost 1 base, with 10 bases between them. CDR3 size: 14 residues. CDR3 residues: CAWSRGASGNTIYF. CDR3 DNA sequence: TGTGCCTGGAGCCGGGGGGCTTCTGGAAACACCATATATTTT.

This clone was observed a few times. The chain links TRBV25-1 to TRBJ1-2; D is uncertain. The CDR3 loop spans 14 amino acids. Trimming shortened V by 4 bases and J by 0 bases, and 9 bases separated the two germline ends. Germline assignment: CDR1 MGHDK and CDR2 SYGVNS. Written as DNA, the CDR3 is TGTGCCAGCAGTGCGGTCAGCGCTAACTATGGCTACACCTTC. Protein: CASSAVSANYGYTF.

The chain is built from TRBV28 and TRBJ2-2; no definite D call. CDR3 length equals 12 residues. CDR1 and CDR2 from the germline V gene are MDHEN and SYDVKM. V lost 6 bases and J 4 bases, leaving 6 bases between the germline ends. The CDR3 region is CASRVATGELFF. CDR3 nucleotide sequence: TGTGCCAGCAGGGTAGCCACCGGGGAGCTGTTTTTT.

The V call is TRBV2, the J call TRBJ2-3; 7 bases map to TRBD1. The junction had 9 bases not matched to a gene; V was cut back by 10 bases and J by 2 bases. Looked up from germline, CDR1 is SNHLY and CDR2 is FYNNEI. The CDR3 contains 14 residues. CDR3 nucleotide sequence: TGTGCCACCGCCAGGGACAGAGACACAGATACGCAGTATTTT. Protein: CATARDRDTDTQYF.

The CDR3 nucleotides are TGTGCCAGCAGTGACGGGACTAGCGGCACAGATACGCAGTATTTT. This translates into CASSDGTSGTDTQYF. This rearrangement joins TRBV6-1 to TRBJ2-3, with 10 bases lining up with TRBD2. V shed 3 bases, J shed 1 base, and the junction held 1 base outside the gene matches. Germline loops: CDR1 MNHNS, CDR2 SASEGT. The CDR3 runs to 15 residues.

The genes are TRBV4-3 and TRBJ1-2; D gene unclear. Germline CDR1 LGHNA, CDR2 YSLEER. Trimming stripped 0 bases from V and 6 bases from J, with 14 bases between. The length of the CDR3 is 15 residues. CDR3 loop: CASSQDSGPGDGYTF. Written as DNA, the CDR3 is TGCGCCAGCAGCCAAGATTCTGGCCCTGGGGATGGCTACACCTTC.

In its sample, this clone was seen a few times. The gene calls are TRBV4-3 and TRBJ2-1, with a tentative D call TRBD1 (6 bases). In germline, CDR1 is LGHNA, CDR2 YSLEER. V dropped 8 bases and J dropped 9 bases, with 17 bases sitting between them. This CDR3 has 13 residues. CDR3: CASGRGRGREQFF. CDR3 DNA: TGCGCCAGCGGCCGGGGCAGGGGTCGTGAGCAGTTCTTC.